This T cell receptor beta chain was retrieved from a study of T cell clonotyping in hematopoietic cell transplantation. Study outcomes and limitations: Broader posttransplant TCR repertoire diversity was predicted by graft donor and pretransplant recipient Inverse Simpson Index values. Without cell sorting, CD4 versus CD8 contributions remain unresolved.

By sample fraction, this clone is large. What it binds is unknown. The protocol was immunoSEQ multiplex PCR, while the TCRdb copy is restricted to in-frame clones and leaves out a portion. The sample yields roughly 5,300 clones, around three quarters seen once. V lost 7 bases and J lost 4; bases outside the gene matches: 9. The CDR3 is 15 amino acids. The germline V gene encodes CDR1 MDHEN and CDR2 SYDVKM. The V call is TRBV28, the J call TRBJ2-2, with 7 bases aligning to TRBD1. This receptor was identified in a male patient aged 60-70 years who had an allogeneic stem cell transplant, so T cells may come from the graft donor. Some clones in this sample may be carry-over from other donors' samples. Sequencing was performed on peripheral blood mononuclear cells, taken 100 days after allogeneic stem cell transplant. The CDR3 DNA follows: TGTGCCAGCATATTAGGGGGCCTACCCACCGGGGAGCTGTTTTTT. Translation: CASILGGLPTGELFF.